Shown below are 30 T cell receptor beta chains from a single sample sequenced in a study of cytomegalovirus exposure and HLA in healthy donors. In the PCR, 60 Vbeta and 13 Jbeta primers were used. The table came from immunoSEQ multiplex PCR; TCRdb's copy has only in-frame clones and leaves some out. The data contain approximately 190,000 clones, just under 70% of them singletons. Sequencing used PBMCs. Every receptor here comes from a man between 40 and 49 years old in good health and CMV-seropositive.

CDR3 in amino acids: CASSFNGQQETQYF. In DNA form, the CDR3 reads TGCGCCAGCAGCTTCAATGGACAGCAAGAGACCCAGTACTTC. J is TRBJ2-5 and V is TRBV5-1; D possibly corresponds to TRBD1 (6 bases). The V and J ends lost 2 bases and 2 bases respectively, with 10 bases between them. Germline values: CDR1 SGHRS, CDR2 YFSETQ. This CDR3 has 14 residues.

The V and J genes are TRBV7-9 and TRBJ2-7; 7 bases fit TRBD2. CDR3 length: 17 residues. V shed 5 bases and J 2 bases; nucleotides not matched to a gene: 15. From germline, CDR1 is SEHNR and CDR2 FQNEAQ (reference sequence). As DNA, the CDR3 is TGTGCCAGCAGCGACGTGGGGGGGAGTAGAATAACCTACGAGCAGTACTTC. It is translated as CASSDVGGSRITYEQYF.

The V and J genes are TRBV11-1 and TRBJ2-2; D perhaps matches TRBD1 (6 bases). From germline, CDR1 is SGHAT and CDR2 FQDESV (reference sequence). This CDR3 is built from 18 residues. The V gene lost 5 bases and the J gene lost 7 bases, with 26 bases spanning the gap. The CDR3 nucleotides read TGTGCCAGCAGCCCACACGCTGGGGGCGCGAGGCTGGTCGGGGAGCTGTTTTTT. Its protein is CASSPHAGGARLVGELFF. The variable domain in full, completed from reference TRBV11-1 and TRBJ2-2, reads EAEVAQSPRYKITEKSQAVAFWCDPISGHATLYWYRQILGQGPELLVQFQDESVVDDSQLPKDRFSAERLKGVDSTLKIQPAELGDSAMYLCASSPHAGGARLVGELFFGEGSRLTVL.

CDR3 sequence: CASSPTSGGFYNEQFF. Written as DNA, the CDR3 is TGTGCCAGCAGCCCAACGAGCGGGGGGTTCTACAATGAGCAGTTCTTC. The V and J genes are TRBV7-3 and TRBJ2-1, with 9 bases matching TRBD2. The CDR3 covers 16 residues. In germline, CDR1 is SGHTA, CDR2 FQGTGA. V gave up 5 bases and J gave up 3 bases; unmatched junction bases: 8.

The chain employs TRBV7-9 and TRBJ2-5, with unresolved D. The CDR3 has 12 amino acids. Germline-derived CDR1 and CDR2 are SEHNR and FQNEAQ (reference sequence). V was pared by 1 base and J by 5 bases, with 5 bases between. CDR3 DNA sequence: TGTGCCAGCAGCTTAGTGGCTGAGACCCAGTACTTC. Protein sequence: CASSLVAETQYF.

This clone turned up a few times. The chain joins TRBV29-1 to TRBJ1-2, with 9 bases aligning to TRBD1. V shed 5 bases and J 6 bases; nucleotides not matched to a gene: 10. The CDR3 covers 14 residues. Germline values: CDR1 SQVTM, CDR2 ANQGSEA. CDR3 DNA sequence: TGCAGCGTTCCGACAGGGGGGTTTGTCAATGGCTACACCTTC. Translated, it gives CSVPTGGFVNGYTF.

The gene calls are TRBV29-1 and TRBJ1-1; the D is unclear. CDR3 length: 14 amino acids. Germline CDR1 and CDR2: SQVTM and ANQGSEA. V lost 1 base and J 6 bases, leaving 15 bases between the germline ends. CDR3 sequence reads: CSVEGGLSSAEAFF. The CDR3 DNA is TGCAGCGTTGAAGGAGGGCTATCCAGCGCTGAAGCTTTCTTT.

This clone was recorded a few times. This sequence joins TRBV11-3 and TRBJ1-5, with a tentative D call TRBD1 (5 bases). In germline, CDR1 is SGHNT, CDR2 YENEEA. V was cut by 4 bases and J by 7 bases, with 20 bases left in between. The CDR3 runs 16 residues. CDR3 bases: TGTGCCAGCAGCTCTCAGGGTGGCAGTTTCGACCAGCCCCAGCATTTT. The encoded protein is CASSSQGGSFDQPQHF.

This CDR3 reads CASSPTRSGELFF. As DNA, the CDR3 is TGTGCCAGCTCACCCACTCGATCCGGGGAGCTGTTTTTT. The chain links TRBV18 to TRBJ2-2; D not certain. This CDR3 has 13 residues. V gave up 3 bases and J gave up 6 bases, with 8 bases separating them. In germline, CDR1 is KGHSH, CDR2 LQKENI. Complete variable domain (other parts from reference TRBV18 and TRBJ2-2): NAGVMQNPRHLVRRRGQEARLRCSPMKGHSHVYWYRQLPEEGLKFMVYLQKENIIDESGMPKERFSAEFPKEGPSILRIQQVVRGDSAAYFCASSPTRSGELFFGEGSRLTVL.

This clone was counted only a few times. CDR3 region: CASSPRQSGETQYF. The CDR3 bases are TGCGCCAGCAGCCCCAGACAGTCTGGGGAGACCCAGTACTTC. The chain combines TRBV5-1 with TRBJ2-5, with D perhaps matching TRBD1 (5 bases). Germline CDR1 is SGHRS and CDR2 is YFSETQ. The germline V and J ends were trimmed by 4 bases and 5 bases, with 15 bases remaining between them. The CDR3 spans 14 residues.

J is TRBJ1-6 and V is TRBV15; TRBD1 matches 8 bases. The junction had 6 bases not matched to a gene; V was cut back by 4 bases and J by 7 bases. From germline, CDR1 is LNHNV and CDR2 YYDKDF (reference sequence). CDR3 length equals 15 residues. The CDR3: CATSIDRGLNSPLHF. The DNA of the CDR3 is TGTGCCACCAGCATAGACAGGGGATTGAATTCACCCCTCCACTTT.

The J gene is TRBJ1-4, the V gene TRBV25-1, with 8 bases fitting TRBD1. In germline, CDR1 is MGHDK, CDR2 SYGVNS. CDR3 size: 14 residues. Trimming at V came to 4 bases and at J to 8 bases, leaving 6 bases not matched to a gene. The chain's CDR3 is CASSGQGAGEKLFF. Here the CDR3 DNA reads TGTGCCAGCAGTGGCCAGGGGGCAGGAGAAAAACTGTTTTTT.

The chain uses TRBV28 and TRBJ1-2; 8 bases match TRBD1. CDR3 length: 13 residues. The germline CDR1 and CDR2 sequences are MDHEN and SYDVKM. V was pared by 4 bases and J by 8 bases, with 6 bases of the junction left unmatched. The CDR3 spells CASSWTGTKGYTF. The DNA for the CDR3 is TGTGCCAGCAGTTGGACAGGGACGAAAGGCTACACCTTC.

This clone was detected a few times. This chain connects TRBV2 to TRBJ1-3; no firm D call. The germline CDR1 and CDR2 sequences are SNHLY and FYNNEI. V gave up 7 bases and J gave up 3 bases, with 13 bases separating them. This CDR3 has 14 amino acids. CDR3 residues: CASIQTRGGNTIYF. CDR3 nucleotides: TGTGCCAGCATCCAAACCCGGGGTGGAAACACCATATATTTT.

V is TRBV4-1 and J is TRBJ1-5; weak D call: TRBD1 (6 bases). V dropped 0 bases and J dropped 6 bases, with 12 bases sitting between them. The CDR3 has 15 residues. Germline lookup yields CDR1 MGHRA and CDR2 YSYEKL. The chain's CDR3 is CASSQDITGSQPQHF. The CDR3 region has the DNA TGCGCCAGCAGCCAAGATATAACAGGGAGTCAGCCCCAGCATTTT.

This chain uses TRBV7-2 with TRBJ2-4, with TRBD2 identical over 14 bases. This CDR3 is 14 amino acids long. Germline loops: CDR1 SGHTA, CDR2 FQGNSA. V lost 1 base, J lost 14 bases, and 4 bases stayed unmatched. The CDR3 DNA follows: TGTGCCAGCAGCTTAGGGACTAGCGGGGGGCCGGAGTACTTC. The encoded protein is CASSLGTSGGPEYF.

The chain recombines TRBV9 with TRBJ2-1; 11 nucleotides match TRBD2. Trimming took 0 bases from V and 8 from J; bases not matched to a gene: 10. CDR1 and CDR2 from the germline V gene are SGDLS and YYNGEE. This CDR3 spans 17 amino acids. The CDR3 loop is CASSVALAGGPAHEQFF. The CDR3 bases are TGTGCCAGCAGCGTAGCGTTAGCGGGGGGGCCGGCCCATGAGCAGTTCTTC.

This clone was detected a few times. The chain carries TRBV6-1 and TRBJ2-4; no clear D. V was shortened by 6 bases and J by 0 bases, with 9 bases between the two germline ends. This CDR3 spans 14 amino acids. Germline V gives CDR1 MNHNS, CDR2 SASEGT. The CDR3 DNA reads as TGTGCCAGCAGCCCGACACTAGCCAAAAACATTCAGTACTTC. Its translation: CASSPTLAKNIQYF.

Comment on this clone: Compared with germline, one end of the junction differs, possibly owing to a read error. This chain connects TRBV7-9 to TRBJ2-7; tentative D call: TRBD1 (6 bases). This CDR3 is built from 16 residues. CDR1 is SEHNR, CDR2 FQNEAQ, per germline (reference sequence). The chain's CDR3 is CSSSSLRGPLPYEQYF. Written as DNA, the CDR3 is TGTTCCAGCAGCTCCCTCAGGGGTCCCCTCCCATACGAGCAGTACTTC. Together with reference TRBV7-9 and TRBJ2-7, the CDR3 gives the full variable domain: DTGVSQNPRHKITKRGQNVTFRCDPISEHNRLYWYRQTLGQGPEFLTYFQNEAQLEKSRLLSDRFSAERPKGSFSTLEIQRTEQGDSAMYLCSSSSLRGPLPYEQYFGPGTRLTVT.

The chain is built from TRBV6-5 and TRBJ2-1; 14 positions match TRBD2. The V gene's germline CDR1 is MNHEY and CDR2 SVGAGI. CDR3 length: 14 residues. V shed 8 bases and J 6 bases; nucleotides not matched to a gene: 3. CDR3 DNA sequence: TGTGCCAGCCTAGGACTAGCGGGGGGCAATGAGCAGTTCTTC. Protein product: CASLGLAGGNEQFF.

This clone occurred once. This chain connects TRBV4-1 to TRBJ1-4; D is unclear. V gave up 10 bases and J gave up 4 bases, with 28 bases separating them. Germline CDR1 MGHRA, CDR2 YSYEKL. The CDR3 is 18 amino acids. The DNA of the CDR3 is TGCGCCACCTACGAGCGGGAGGATGGAACGGAAGGTAATGAAAAACTGTTTTTT. Translated, it gives CATYEREDGTEGNEKLFF.

V usage is TRBV13 and J usage is TRBJ2-3; 9 bases are a match to TRBD2. The germline gives CDR1 PRHDT, CDR2 FYEKMQ (reference sequence). J was trimmed by 4 bases and V by 4 bases; bases with no gene match: 18. The CDR3 covers 19 residues. CDR3 protein: CASSYLPGLAAGGSDTQYF. CDR3 coding DNA: TGTGCCAGCAGCTACCTGCCGGGACTAGCAGCCGGGGGGTCAGATACGCAGTATTTT.

The J gene is TRBJ1-1, the V gene TRBV27, with D unresolved. The germline V and J ends were trimmed by 2 bases and 0 bases, with 16 bases remaining between them. The CDR3 length is 17 residues. The germline gives CDR1 MNHEY, CDR2 SMNVEV (reference sequence). Here the CDR3 DNA reads TGTGCCAGCAGTTTACGCGATCCATCCCTCATGAACACTGAAGCTTTCTTT. It encodes CASSLRDPSLMNTEAFF.

This clone has a handful of counts. V gene TRBV10-3 combines with J gene TRBJ1-5, with TRBD1 as a possible D gene (6 bases). Trimming cost V 2 bases and J 7 bases, with 15 bases left between them. The germline gives CDR1 ENHRY, CDR2 SYGVKD. This CDR3 has 15 amino acids. The CDR3 DNA follows: TGTGCCATCAGTGAGGGCTCAGGGGCTGGGCAGCCCCAGCATTTT. Translated, it gives CAISEGSGAGQPQHF.

This chain joins TRBV29-1 and TRBJ2-5; tentatively, D is TRBD1 (6 bases). The germline V gene encodes CDR1 SQVTM and CDR2 ANQGSEA. Trimming removed 4 bases at V and 3 bases at J, with 9 bases between. This CDR3 region has 12 residues. CDR3 coding DNA: TGCAGCGTTGGGACAGTAAAAGAGACCCAGTACTTC. This codes for CSVGTVKETQYF. The variable domain in full, completed from reference TRBV29-1 and TRBJ2-5, reads SAVISQKPSRDICQRGTSLTIQCQVDSQVTMMFWYRQQPGQSLTLIATANQGSEATYESGFVIDKFPISRPNLTFSTLTVSNMSPEDSSIYLCSVGTVKETQYFGPGTRLLVL.

The rearrangement links TRBV12-5 to TRBJ1-1, with 9 bases identical to TRBD1. Germline V CDR1 and CDR2: LGHNT, FRNRAP. The CDR3 length is 16 residues. The V and J ends lost 4 bases and 0 bases, in that order; junction bases with no gene match: 6. Here the CDR3 reads CASGSPGTGMNTEAFF. CDR3 in DNA: TGTGCTAGTGGTTCGCCCGGGACAGGGATGAACACTGAAGCTTTCTTT.

In this sample, this clone turned up a few times. The rearrangement links TRBV5-6 to TRBJ1-5; 12 nucleotides match TRBD1. From germline, CDR1 is SGHDT and CDR2 YYEEEE. The ends lost 3 bases at V and 6 bases at J; junction bases unmatched: 4. The CDR3 totals 15 residues. The CDR3 coding sequence is TGTGCCAGCAGCTGGGGGACAGGGGGCGGTCAGCCCCAGCATTTT. Encoded protein: CASSWGTGGGQPQHF.

This clone has just a few counts. The chain joins TRBV10-3 to TRBJ2-3; D might be TRBD2 (6 bases). V was shortened by 4 bases and J by 0 bases, with 14 bases between the two germline ends. Germline V gene lookup returns CDR1 ENHRY and CDR2 SYGVKD. The CDR3 is made up of 16 amino acids. The DNA of the CDR3 is TGTGCCATCAGTGTGGGGGGTCCCACTAGCACAGATACGCAGTATTTT. Translating gives CAISVGGPTSTDTQYF.

This chain links TRBV9 with TRBJ2-2; 8 bases are shared with TRBD1. Trimming at V came to 2 bases and at J to 6 bases, leaving 9 bases not matched to a gene. Germline assignment: CDR1 SGDLS and CDR2 YYNGEE. The CDR3 has 16 amino acids. The CDR3 DNA reads TGTGCCAGCAGCGTGTCGTCCCAGGGGGCATCCGGGGAGCTGTTTTTT. Translating it yields CASSVSSQGASGELFF.

The V and J genes are TRBV10-2 and TRBJ2-1, with D perhaps matching TRBD2 (6 bases). There are 16 residues in the CDR3. The germline CDR1 and CDR2 sequences are WSHSY and SAAADI. V lost 5 bases and J 7 bases, leaving 21 bases between the germline ends. CDR3 DNA sequence: TGCGCCAGCAGTCGGGGGTCCTCCCCTAAAACAAATGAGCAGTTCTTC. Protein sequence: CASSRGSSPKTNEQFF.